The clone carrying this T cell receptor (beta chain) was seen at least ten times. The target antigen is unknown. Carrying unique molecular identifiers, the cDNA also gained a universal primer site through template switching. TCRdb passed the 5' RACE reads through MiXCR, listing each CDR3 protein once. The table has about 260,000 distinct CDR3 sequences, about 7.3% seen once. Everyone who gave samples was a healthy Caucasian. The CDR3 has 12 residues. Germline assignment: CDR1 DFQATT and CDR2 SNEGSKA (reference sequence). Trimming removed 7 bases at V and 5 bases at J, with 14 bases between. The sample belongs to a study of identical twins. Notes on the study in general: Cord blood beta clonotypes that were abundant carried fewer insertions, and memory repertoires showed no such trend. Where beta out-of-frame sequences were concerned, excess twin sharing was weaker.

This sample also belongs to another study, concerning yellow fever vaccine responses in identical twins.

V and J are TRBV20-1 and TRBJ1-1, with D maybe TRBD1 (5 bases). The source material was memory (CD45RO+) T cells sorted from blood. The sequence was collected from a young woman in good health. The CDR3 loop reads CSGDPRWTEAFF. CDR3 bases: TGCAGTGGGGACCCTAGATGGACTGAAGCTTTCTTT.